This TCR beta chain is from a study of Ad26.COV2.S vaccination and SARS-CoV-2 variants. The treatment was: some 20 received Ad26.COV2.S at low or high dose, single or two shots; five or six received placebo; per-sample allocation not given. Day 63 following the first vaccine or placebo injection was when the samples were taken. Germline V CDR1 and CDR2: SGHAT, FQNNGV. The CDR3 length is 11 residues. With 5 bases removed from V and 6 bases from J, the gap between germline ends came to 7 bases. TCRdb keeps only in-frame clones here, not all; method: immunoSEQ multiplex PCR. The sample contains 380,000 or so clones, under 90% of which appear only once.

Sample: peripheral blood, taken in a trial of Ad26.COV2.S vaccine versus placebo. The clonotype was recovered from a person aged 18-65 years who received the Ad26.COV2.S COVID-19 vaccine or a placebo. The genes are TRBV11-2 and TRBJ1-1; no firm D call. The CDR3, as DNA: TGTGCCAGCAGCGAACGGCCTGAAGCTTTCTTT. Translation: CASSERPEAFF.